This TCR beta chain was documented in a study of regulatory T cells in long-lasting Graves disease. With regard to this clonotype: Its target is unknown.

Findings of the study overall: The number of shared public clonotypes was higher in persistent patients (2,741) than new patients (around 890).

For TCR beta, libraries came from iRepertoire HTBI primers and Arm-PCR of CDR3 regions. TCRdb reprocessed the multiplex PCR reads via MiXCR and lists one record per CDR3 protein. The sample lists around 420,000 distinct CDR3 sequences; 15% to 17% were seen once. As to time point: newly diagnosed GD, antithyroid drugs for less than 3 months. The authors made the TCR library using RNA they extracted from PBMCs. The specimen comprised peripheral blood mononuclear cells (PBMCs), sampled at new diagnosis, from a patient treated with antithyroid drugs. The receptor's source is a female donor with Graves disease.

CDR3 bases: TGTGCCAGCAGCTTCACCCTTAGCAATCAGCCCCAGCATTTT. Its translation: CASSFTLSNQPQHF. This chain uses TRBV7-9 with TRBJ1-5; D not resolved. Germline-derived CDR1 and CDR2 are SEHNR and FQNEAQ (reference sequence). Trimming removed 3 bases at V and 0 bases at J, with 6 bases between. The CDR3 contains 14 residues. The entire variable domain, with the rest obtained from reference TRBV7-9 and TRBJ1-5, is as follows: DTGVSQNPRHKITKRGQNVTFRCDPISEHNRLYWYRQTLGQGPEFLTYFQNEAQLEKSRLLSDRFSAERPKGSFSTLEIQRTEQGDSAMYLCASSFTLSNQPQHFGDGTRLSIL.